These 29 T cell receptor beta chains share one sample of origin, sequenced in a study of Ad26.COV2.S vaccination and SARS-CoV-2 variants. Sequencing used immunoSEQ multiplex PCR; TCRdb keeps in-frame clones, though not all of them. The sample consists of approximately 300,000 clones, around 84% of them appearing once. Treatment indicated: some 20 received Ad26.COV2.S at low or high dose, single or two shots; a few received placebo; per-sample allocation not given. Following the first vaccine or placebo injection, samples were taken on day 63. The material was peripheral blood, obtained in a trial of Ad26.COV2.S vaccine versus placebo. Source of these receptors: a person between 18 and 65 years old who received the Ad26.COV2.S COVID-19 vaccine or a placebo.

Here the CDR3 DNA reads TGTGCCAGCAGTGACAGCGAGCGGGATGAGCAGTTCTTC. Protein: CASSDSERDEQFF. The rearrangement links TRBV6-4 to TRBJ2-1; perhaps TRBD2 as D (6 bases). With 2 bases removed from V and 8 bases from J, the gap between germline ends came to 10 bases. Germline V gene data show CDR1 as MRHNA and CDR2 as SNTAGT. The CDR3 totals 13 residues.

The rearrangement uses TRBV18 and TRBJ2-3, with 7 bases identical to TRBD2. The CDR3 length is 16 residues. Per germline, CDR1 KGHSH and CDR2 LQKENI. Germline trimming cut 3 bases from V and 0 bases from J; bases unmatched to any gene: 6. The CDR3 sequence is CASSPSSGASTDTQYF. The CDR3 nucleotides are TGTGCCAGCTCACCGTCGAGCGGGGCTAGCACAGATACGCAGTATTTT.

This clone was observed a handful of times. J is TRBJ1-1 and V is TRBV19; no firm D call. The germline gives CDR1 LNHDA, CDR2 SQIVND (reference sequence). The germline V and J ends were trimmed by 3 bases and 5 bases, with 13 bases remaining between them. The CDR3 has 14 amino acids. The CDR3 region is CASSIRVGGTEAFF. The DNA of the CDR3 is TGTGCCAGTAGTATTCGGGTTGGAGGGACTGAAGCTTTCTTT.

The chain has TRBV5-4 and TRBJ1-4, with 8 positions matching TRBD1. The CDR3 spans 15 residues. Germline values: CDR1 SGHNT, CDR2 YYREEE (reference sequence). V gave up 4 bases and J gave up 8 bases; unmatched junction bases: 10. Here the CDR3 reads CASSQTSGQVEKLFF. CDR3 DNA sequence: TGTGCCAGCAGCCAAACCTCGGGACAGGTCGAAAAACTGTTTTTT.

Here the CDR3 reads CSVNIRTPTDTQYF. As DNA, the CDR3 is TGCAGCGTTAATATTCGCACCCCCACAGATACGCAGTATTTT. The chain couples TRBV29-1 to TRBJ2-3, with D unresolved. The germline gives CDR1 SQVTM, CDR2 ANQGSEA. V gave up 5 bases and J gave up 2 bases, with 14 bases separating them. The CDR3 runs 14 residues.

The rearrangement uses TRBV3-1 (or the pseudogene TRBV3-2) and TRBJ2-7; weak D call: TRBD1 (6 bases). This CDR3 spans 15 amino acids. The germline V gene has CDR1 LGHDT and CDR2 YNNKEL (reference sequence). V was pared by 1 base and J by 0 bases, with 10 bases between. The CDR3 DNA reads as TGTGCCAGCAGCCAAGTAGTGGGGGCCTCCTACGAGCAGTACTTC. Amino acid sequence: CASSQVVGASYEQYF.

The sample holds a few counts of this clone. The junction shows a germline mismatch at one end, possibly a read error. The V call is TRBV13, the J call TRBJ1-6, with D possibly being TRBD1 (6 bases). CDR3 length: 16 amino acids. Germline V lookup: CDR1 PRHDT, CDR2 FYEKMQ (reference sequence). The CDR3 sequence is CASSSGALYLNSPLHF. Here the CDR3 DNA reads TGTGCCAGCAGCTCAGGGGCCCTATACCTTAATTCGCCCCTCCACTTT.

This sequence joins TRBV29-1 and TRBJ2-1; tentatively, D is TRBD1 (5 bases). Germline V gene lookup returns CDR1 SQVTM and CDR2 ANQGSEA. The CDR3 is made up of 16 amino acids. Trimming removed 5 bases from V and 5 bases from J, with 22 bases in between. Here the CDR3 DNA reads TGCAGCGTTCCCGTCAAACTGGACATTCGCCACAATGAGCAGTTCTTC. It yields the protein CSVPVKLDIRHNEQFF.

The CDR3 region is CASRRGTSIALSTDTQYF. The CDR3 DNA reads as TGTGCCAGCAGGCGTGGGACTAGCATCGCTCTTAGCACAGATACGCAGTATTTT. The chain uses TRBV2 and TRBJ2-3; 9 bases match TRBD2. Germline trimming cut 6 bases from V and 0 bases from J; bases unmatched to any gene: 13. Germline CDR1 SNHLY, CDR2 FYNNEI. The CDR3 runs to 18 residues.

This clone was picked up one time. The chain employs TRBV7-3 and TRBJ1-2, with 9 nucleotides matching TRBD1. The CDR3 runs to 17 residues. In germline, CDR1 is SGHTA, CDR2 FQGTGA. V lost 5 bases and J lost 1; bases outside the gene matches: 11. The CDR3 loop is CASSRIPGQGNNYGYTF. Here the CDR3 DNA reads TGTGCCAGCAGCCGAATCCCGGGACAGGGAAATAACTATGGCTACACCTTC. The full variable domain, its missing parts supplied by reference TRBV7-3 and TRBJ1-2, is GAGVSQTPSNKVTEKGKYVELRCDPISGHTALYWYRQSLGQGPEFLIYFQGTGAADDSGLPNDRFFAVRPEGSVSTLKIQRTERGDSAVYLCASSRIPGQGNNYGYTFGSGTRLTVV.

This clone was seen a single time. The V and J genes are TRBV10-3 and TRBJ1-1; D not resolved. V lost 2 bases to trimming and J lost 2 bases, with 9 bases between them. The germline CDR1 and CDR2 sequences are ENHRY and SYGVKD. The length of the CDR3 is 14 residues. The DNA for the CDR3 is TGTGCCATCAGTGAGACTCGAGCTAACACTGAAGCTTTCTTT. This sequence encodes CAISETRANTEAFF.

The chain has TRBV12-5 and TRBJ1-1; 7 bases match TRBD1. V gave up 3 bases and J gave up 1 base; unmatched junction bases: 2. The length of the CDR3 is 14 residues. CDR1 and CDR2 from the germline V gene are LGHNT and FRNRAP. CDR3 region: CASGLQGQNTEAFF. The CDR3 DNA reads TGTGCTAGTGGTTTACAGGGGCAGAACACTGAAGCTTTCTTT. Full variable domain (remainder filled in from reference TRBV12-5 and TRBJ1-1): DARVTQTPRHKVTEMGQEVTMRCQPILGHNTVFWYRQTMMQGLELLAYFRNRAPLDDSGMPKDRFSAEMPDATLATLKIQPSEPRDSAVYFCASGLQGQNTEAFFGQGTRLTVV.

Only one count was recorded for this clone. The genes are TRBV19 and TRBJ2-1; no firm D call. The ends were cut back, 3 bases at V and 3 bases at J, with 6 bases in the middle. CDR1 is LNHDA, CDR2 SQIVND, per germline (reference sequence). There are 13 residues in the CDR3. The CDR3 sequence: CASSIPNYNEQFF. The CDR3 DNA follows: TGTGCCAGTAGTATTCCTAACTACAATGAGCAGTTCTTC.

This clone appeared many times. The chain is built from TRBV2 and TRBJ2-3; no clear D. The CDR3 sequence is 14 residues long. Trimming cost V 5 bases and J 3 bases, with 12 bases left between them. Germline V gene data show CDR1 as SNHLY and CDR2 as FYNNEI. The CDR3 loop is CASSFSIPTDTQYF. The CDR3 nucleotides are TGTGCCAGCAGTTTTTCGATACCAACAGATACGCAGTATTTT.

The chain is built from TRBV10-2 and TRBJ2-3; TRBD2 agrees at 7 bases. The J segment lost 4 bases and the V segment lost 6 bases, leaving 4 bases of the junction unmatched. The CDR3 totals 13 residues. The germline V gene has CDR1 WSHSY and CDR2 SAAADI. The CDR3 nucleotides read TGCGCCAGCAGGTTAGCGGGCGCAGATACGCAGTATTTT. Its translation is CASRLAGADTQYF.

This sequence joins TRBV30 and TRBJ1-2, with 7 positions matching TRBD1. This CDR3 has 13 residues. With 2 bases clipped from V and 7 bases from J, the junction kept 7 bases outside the gene matches. Germline V gene lookup returns CDR1 GTSNPN and CDR2 SVGIG (reference sequence). The CDR3 nucleotides are TGTGCCTGGAGTCCTGGACAGGCGGTTGGCTACACCTTC. Translation gives CAWSPGQAVGYTF.

The V gene is TRBV25-1, the J gene TRBJ2-1; 8 nucleotides match TRBD1. J was trimmed by 5 bases and V by 9 bases; bases with no gene match: 6. The CDR3 loop spans 13 amino acids. Per germline, CDR1 MGHDK and CDR2 SYGVNS. The CDR3 is CASGGQVHNEQFF. As DNA, the CDR3 is TGTGCCAGTGGGGGACAGGTCCACAATGAGCAGTTCTTC.

The chain joins TRBV5-1 to TRBJ1-2; 7 bases are a match to TRBD1. After removal of 4 bases from V and 3 bases from J, the junction contained 6 bases not matched to a gene. In germline, CDR1 is SGHRS, CDR2 YFSETQ. This CDR3 is built from 14 residues. The CDR3 sequence: CASSPRQGHYGYTF. The CDR3 region has the DNA TGCGCCAGCAGCCCCCGACAGGGACACTATGGCTACACCTTC. Full variable domain (outside the CDR3, taken from reference TRBV5-1 and TRBJ1-2): KAGVTQTPRYLIKTRGQQVTLSCSPISGHRSVSWYQQTPGQGLQFLFEYFSETQRNKGNFPGRFSGRQFSNSRSEMNVSTLELGDSALYLCASSPRQGHYGYTFGSGTRLTVV.

The CDR3 sequence: CASSEVSGNTEAFF. CDR3 coding DNA: TGTGCCAGCAGTGAAGTATCAGGGAACACTGAAGCTTTCTTT. V gene TRBV6-1 combines with J gene TRBJ1-1; no firm D call. CDR3 length equals 14 residues. V lost 1 base, J lost 1 base, and 7 bases lay in between. Germline CDR1 and CDR2: MNHNS and SASEGT.

V gene TRBV11-2 combines with J gene TRBJ2-7; TRBD2 agrees at 7 bases. Trimming removed 4 bases from V and 2 bases from J; junction bases left unmatched: 11. This CDR3 region has 16 residues. From germline, CDR1 is SGHAT and CDR2 FQNNGV. This CDR3 reads CASSSYAGLPPYEQYF. CDR3 sequence (DNA): TGTGCCAGCAGCTCTTACGCGGGACTACCTCCCTACGAGCAGTACTTC.

This clone has only a few counts. J is TRBJ2-5 and V is TRBV5-6, with D possibly TRBD2 on 5 matching bases. CDR1 is SGHDT and CDR2 is YYEEEE in the germline V gene. The CDR3 is 16 amino acids. The V gene lost 0 bases and the J gene lost 3 bases, with 15 bases spanning the gap. CDR3 loop: CASSLATGKNEETQYF. The CDR3 nucleotides read TGTGCCAGCAGCTTGGCCACCGGGAAGAACGAAGAGACCCAGTACTTC.

This clone was seen only once. The chain uses TRBV18 and TRBJ1-2; a weak D match, TRBD1 (5 bases). The CDR3 extends over 13 amino acids. The V end lost 3 bases, the J end lost 8 bases, and 13 bases lay between the germline ends. The V gene's germline CDR1 is KGHSH and CDR2 LQKENI. Written as DNA, the CDR3 is TGTGCCAGCTCACCCAATGACAGCTTGGGCTACACCTTC. This gives the protein CASSPNDSLGYTF. The full variable domain, in which reference TRBV18 and TRBJ1-2 provide the parts outside the CDR3, is NAGVMQNPRHLVRRRGQEARLRCSPMKGHSHVYWYRQLPEEGLKFMVYLQKENIIDESGMPKERFSAEFPKEGPSILRIQQVVRGDSAAYFCASSPNDSLGYTFGSGTRLTVV.

The chain couples TRBV5-4 to TRBJ1-6, with D possibly being TRBD1 (5 bases). Germline-derived CDR1 and CDR2 are SGHNT and YYREEE (reference sequence). Trimming cost V 5 bases and J 5 bases, with 14 bases left between them. The CDR3 consists of 15 residues. Written as DNA, the CDR3 is TGTGCCAGCAGTCTGGACATCACCAATAATTCACCCCTCCACTTT. It is translated as CASSLDITNNSPLHF.

The chain has TRBV3-1 (or the pseudogene TRBV3-2) and TRBJ1-5; TRBD1 might be the D (6 bases). Trimming removed 4 bases at V and 1 base at J, with 26 bases between. Germline loops: CDR1 LGHDT, CDR2 YNNKEL (reference sequence). This CDR3 comprises 20 residues. DNA of the CDR3: TGTGCCAGCAGCCTTTCCTTCGGGACACCTCTAAAGGGAAGCAATCAGCCCCAGCATTTT. This translates into CASSLSFGTPLKGSNQPQHF.

The chain uses TRBV27 and TRBJ2-3; D ambiguous. V lost 2 bases and J lost 5, with 5 bases in between. The CDR3 is 12 amino acids. The V gene's germline CDR1 is MNHEY and CDR2 SMNVEV (reference sequence). The CDR3 DNA is TGTGCCAGCAGTTTAATGGGAGATACGCAGTATTTT. It encodes CASSLMGDTQYF.

This rearrangement joins TRBV10-1 to TRBJ2-7, with 9 bases identical to TRBD1. With 5 bases clipped from V and 3 bases from J, the junction kept 5 bases outside the gene matches. This CDR3 has 14 residues. CDR1 and CDR2 (germline): WNHNN, SYGVQD (reference sequence). The CDR3 is CASSPGQGLYEQYF. CDR3 nucleotides: TGCGCCAGCAGTCCGGGACAGGGTCTCTACGAGCAGTACTTC.

This clone was detected only once. V is TRBV4-1 and J is TRBJ2-5, with TRBD1 identical over 8 bases. Germline CDR1 reads MGHRA; CDR2 reads YSYEKL. This CDR3 contains 18 residues. With 1 base clipped from V and 5 bases from J, the junction kept 15 bases outside the gene matches. CDR3 loop: CASSQVSDGQGAWETQYF. Here the CDR3 DNA reads TGCGCCAGCAGCCAAGTATCTGATGGTCAGGGGGCATGGGAGACCCAGTACTTC.

The rearrangement links TRBV7-9 to TRBJ2-3; 7 bases map to TRBD1. This CDR3 has 15 residues. Germline V gives CDR1 SEHNR, CDR2 FQNEAQ (reference sequence). V was clipped by 5 bases and J by 1 base; unmatched bases: 6. This CDR3 is CASSATGSGTDTQYF. CDR3 in DNA: TGTGCCAGCAGCGCGACAGGGTCCGGCACAGATACGCAGTATTTT.

J is TRBJ2-3 and V is TRBV7-2; D is perhaps TRBD2 (6 bases). The CDR3 covers 15 residues. Germline lookup yields CDR1 SGHTA and CDR2 FQGNSA. V lost 8 bases to trimming and J lost 3 bases, with 18 bases between them. CDR3 DNA: TGTGCCAGCGGACTACTTGGGGGAAGGACAGATACGCAGTATTTT. Translated: CASGLLGGRTDTQYF.